This T cell receptor beta chain was obtained from a study of human T cells and chemical hapten exposure. Individual cDNA molecules each carried unique molecular identifiers attached by the library. TCRdb used MiXCR to reprocess the 5' RACE reads, holding one entry per CDR3 protein. Of under 100,000 distinct CDR3 sequences listed, approximately 16% are singletons. Regarding the study as a whole: High-frequency TCRs, those above 1 in 1000, stayed the same after DPC sensitization.

The template was total RNA from unfractionated whole blood. On this clonotype itself: What it recognizes is unknown.

This receptor was identified in a female donor in good health.

The CDR3, as DNA: TGTGCCAGCAGTTTTTCCCTAGCGGGAGGCACAGATACGCAGTATTTT. Protein: CASSFSLAGGTDTQYF. The chain is built from TRBV28 and TRBJ2-3; 10 nucleotides agree with TRBD2. This CDR3 contains 16 residues. Trimming cost V 3 bases and J 1 base; bases outside gene matches: 4. CDR1 is MDHEN, CDR2 SYDVKM, per germline. Drawing the rest from reference TRBV28 and TRBJ2-3, the complete variable domain is DVKVTQSSRYLVKRTGEKVFLECVQDMDHENMFWYRQDPGLGLRLIYFSYDVKMKEKGDIPEGYSVSREKKERFSLILESASTNQTSMYLCASSFSLAGGTDTQYFGPGTRLTVL.